This T cell receptor (beta chain) originates from a study of blood T cell repertoires in COVID-19 (dated by TCRdb to the early 2020s). About the full investigation: The collaborator samples originated in the United States, Italy and Spain and spanned the acute and convalescent phases of COVID-19. Samples were obtained from the ongoing ImmuneRACE study (first 160 participants) and from over 1,000 subjects provided by 6 global collaborators. The repertoires were made available in a free public database intended to serve as a resource for research on the immune response to SARS-CoV-2. The dataset comprised deeply sampled blood TCRbeta repertoires from subjects exposed to, actively infected with, or recovered from COVID-19. The prospective study material was composed of cDNA or gDNA derived from T cells, B-cell-depleted T cells, or PBMCs. Where HLA class I and class II types were available, the types were taken from metadata supplied by the sample provider, not from assay-based typing. Sample metadata almost always included a de-identified subject ID, COVID-19 status, age in years and sex.

Reading from cysteine to phenylalanine, the CDR3 counts 14 amino acids. Solely the CDR3 DNA is kept, with 42 bases framed from the first base. The V and J ends are trimmed by 7 bases and 2 bases, leaving 12 bases between them. Looking up the germline V gene yields CDR1 SNHLY and CDR2 FYNNEI. Overall results and qualifications from the work: The quantity of clinical and demographic metadata differed by source and by participant and was supplied without curation.

TCRbeta CDR3 regions were amplified from genomic DNA using the immunoSEQ Assay, a bias-controlled multiplex PCR. The study's own analysis went as follows. The number of nucleated cells in each sample was estimated by amplification of reference gene primers within the assay. To quantify the absolute abundance of each unique TCRbeta CDR3 rearrangement, sequence reads were collapsed and filtered. For each sample, productive Simpson clonality was calculated as the square root of Simpson's diversity index across productive rearrangements. TCRdb provides this immuneACCESS table in a form limited to in-frame rearrangements. Some clones are lacking; in checked studies, under half of them reflect an unresolved V gene, and why the rest are absent is not known. V and J calls and clone size are those listed in that table; D and trimming were worked out from the DNA. Present in this sample are 190,000 or so clones, about 80% of which were seen just once. Together, the top ten hold roughly 7% of the sample.

This clone has only a few counts. Its specific antigen is unknown. Qualities for individual bases were not recorded, and no much larger clone is one base off. Participants in the prospective study were aged about 18 to 90 years, lived in some 24 United States geographic areas, and enrolled through a virtual design. Cohort assignment in the prospective study relied on participant-reported clinical history from a screening survey and a study questionnaire. Recovered participants in ImmuneRACE Cohort 3 were defined by two consecutive negative NP/OP PCR tests, clearance by a healthcare professional, or resolution of symptoms. Each participant in the prospective study had whole blood, serum and a nasopharyngeal or oropharyngeal swab collected by mobile phlebotomists. Over a roughly 2-month period, participants in the prospective study had the option of providing additional blood draws and questionnaires. Before DNA extraction, prospective study blood samples were shipped either frozen or at room temperature.

The receptor was isolated from a middle-aged man who had recovered from COVID-19. This chain is built from TRBV2 and TRBJ2-1; a tentative D match to TRBD1 spans 6 bases. Sequenced input: PBMCs or T cells enriched from blood (not recorded which). The CDR3 is CASNPGGPYNEQFF. At the DNA level, the sequence is TGTGCCAGCAATCCTGGGGGCCCCTACAATGAGCAGTTCTTC.